This TCR beta chain originates from a study of blood T cell repertoires in COVID-19. On the study more broadly: The origin of the acute and convalescent COVID-19 samples was the United States, Italy and Spain. T cells, B-cell-depleted T cells, or PBMCs supplied cDNA or gDNA.

As handled by the study authors: Amplifying reference gene primers gave estimates of nucleated cell counts. The repertoire was sequenced with immunoSEQ multiplex PCR; TCRdb's copy has only in-frame clones and lacks some. That table gives V, J and clone size, and the DNA gave D and trimming. This sample has approximately 250,000 clones, with approximately 88% found just once. The CDR3 totals 14 residues. V shed 4 bases and J 5 bases; nucleotides not matched to a gene: 2. From germline, CDR1 is MNHNS and CDR2 SASEGT. Cohort allocation depended upon clinical history that participants reported. The sample consisted of PBMCs or T cells enriched from blood (not recorded which). This receptor was identified in a woman in her forties with acute COVID-19. The V call is TRBV6-1, the J call TRBJ2-3, with 11 positions matching TRBD2. CDR3 region: CASSVAGGGDTQYF. CDR3 DNA: TGTGCCAGCAGTGTAGCGGGGGGGGGAGATACGCAGTATTTT.